The sequence of this TCR beta chain was determined in a study of CD8 T cells in ankylosing spondylitis. General study points: The study identified a TCR beta motif of 7 or 8 highly homologous variants that appeared characteristic of ankylosing spondylitis blood. Matched ankylosing spondylitis synovial fluid reportedly contained a significantly enriched population of disease-linked clones. CD8+ cells made up the disease-linked clones, which were relatively rare in peripheral blood.

V was pared by 10 bases and J by 6 bases, with 6 bases of the junction left unmatched. The CDR3 covers 11 residues. As regards this clonotype: As yet, its antigen is unknown.

Using quantitative 5'-RACE with molecular barcodes, the authors made TCR beta libraries. TCRdb re-analysed the 5' RACE reads in MiXCR, keeping a single row per CDR3 protein. Here the sample spans tens of thousands of distinct CDR3 sequences, around 26% being singletons. The sequence came from a male donor with ankylosing spondylitis or in good health (not recorded which). The sequenced material came from blood, either unsorted or a sorted T cell fraction (not recorded which). The V call is TRBV12-3 or TRBV12-4, the J call TRBJ2-7, with TRBD1 matching over 7 bases. The CDR3 reads CATTTGAEQYF. CDR3 coding DNA: TGTGCCACCACAACAGGGGCCGAGCAGTACTTC.